This T cell receptor beta chain was sequenced for a study of blood T cell repertoires in COVID-19. About the research overall: Whether acute or convalescent, the COVID-19 samples came from the United States, Italy and Spain. Sources were T cells, B-cell-depleted T cells, or PBMCs; the material itself was cDNA or gDNA.

The CDR3 is 16 residues long. In germline, CDR1 is GTSNPN, CDR2 SVGIG (reference sequence). With V trimmed by 0 bases and J by 6 bases, 13 bases remained unmatched. This clone was observed once. In the authors' workflow: How many nucleated cells were present was estimated from reference gene primer amplification. Here immunoSEQ multiplex PCR was the method, and the copy in TCRdb shows in-frame clones only, minus some. From that table come the V and J calls and clone size; the DNA was used to work out D and trimming. There are about 130,000 clones in the sample; around four fifths occur only once, and 9.5% to 13% lies in the top ten.

The receptor's source is a man aged 55 to 69 who had recovered from COVID-19. The rearrangement joins TRBV30 to TRBJ2-7; 8 nucleotides match TRBD1. What was sequenced was peripheral blood. CDR3 in DNA: TGTGCCTGGAGTGTACCATCCGCCAGGGGGCTTGGCGAGCAGTACTTC. Residues: CAWSVPSARGLGEQYF. Looking up the rest from reference TRBV30 and TRBJ2-7 gives the full variable domain: SQTIHQWPATLVQPVGSPLSLECTVEGTSNPNLYWYRQAAGRGLQLLFYSVGIGQISSEVPQNLSASRPQDRQFILSSKKLLLSDSGFYLCAWSVPSARGLGEQYFGPGTRLTVT.